Following are 8 T cell receptor beta chains from one sample sequenced in a study of blood T cell repertoires in COVID-19. The repertoire was sequenced with immunoSEQ multiplex PCR; TCRdb's copy has only in-frame clones and lacks some. This sample has under 300,000 clones; approximately 87% occur once, and the top ten carry over 4.5%. Source material: peripheral blood. Source of these receptors: a man in his sixties who had recovered from COVID-19.

The CDR3 loop is CASSLSGETQYF. In nucleotides, the CDR3 is TGTGCCAGCAGCTTATCGGGAGAGACCCAGTACTTC. The chain recombines TRBV7-8 with TRBJ2-5; D remains ambiguous. The V gene lost 2 bases and the J gene lost 4 bases, with 5 bases spanning the gap. Germline V gene lookup returns CDR1 SGHVS and CDR2 FQNEAQ. This CDR3 spans 12 amino acids.

The chain combines TRBV7-9 with TRBJ2-6; possibly TRBD2 for D (6 bases). Germline CDR1 and CDR2: SEHNR and FQNEAQ (reference sequence). V lost 4 bases and J 0 bases, leaving 19 bases between the germline ends. The CDR3 runs to 19 residues. CDR3 residues: CASSWRGSSASSGANVLTF. The CDR3 bases are TGTGCCAGCAGCTGGCGGGGATCTAGCGCTAGCTCTGGGGCCAACGTCCTGACTTTC.

The chain is built from TRBV2 and TRBJ2-7; TRBD1 aligns across 9 bases. CDR3 length: 13 residues. Germline V gene data show CDR1 as SNHLY and CDR2 as FYNNEI. V dropped 6 bases and J dropped 4; count of bases not matched to a gene: 4. The CDR3 is CASRGTGRYEQYF. DNA for the CDR3: TGTGCCAGCAGGGGGACAGGGCGGTACGAGCAGTACTTC. Supplemented by reference TRBV2 and TRBJ2-7, the full variable domain reads EPEVTQTPSHQVTQMGQEVILRCVPISNHLYFYWYRQILGQKVEFLVSFYNNEISEKSEIFDDQFSVERPDGSNFTLKIRSTKLEDSAMYFCASRGTGRYEQYFGPGTRLTVT.

The genes are TRBV27 and TRBJ2-2; TRBD1 matches at 7 bases. Germline loops: CDR1 MNHEY, CDR2 SMNVEV (reference sequence). The CDR3 spans 16 residues. The ends lost 2 bases at V and 1 base at J; junction bases unmatched: 4. CDR3 sequence reads: CASSLKYRGNTGELFF. For the CDR3, the DNA is TGTGCCAGCAGTTTAAAATACAGGGGGAACACCGGGGAGCTGTTTTTT.

The chain is built from TRBV28 and TRBJ2-2; maybe TRBD2 (5 bases). The CDR3 length is 14 residues. Germline values: CDR1 MDHEN, CDR2 SYDVKM. The germline V and J ends were trimmed by 5 bases and 6 bases, with 13 bases remaining between them. Written as DNA, the CDR3 is TGTGCCAGCAGTCCTGGAGGTCTCCCCGGGGAGCTGTTTTTT. Protein: CASSPGGLPGELFF.

This clone occurred once. The chain uses TRBV21-1 and TRBJ2-3; TRBD2, as called in the table, went unchecked against the DNA. TRBV21-1 corresponds to a pseudogene. The CDR3 spans 17 residues. The CDR3 sequence is CASSKAPGGGFTDTQYF. CDR3 nucleotide sequence: TGTGCCAGCAGCAAAGCCCCGGGGGGGGGTTTCACAGATACGCAGTATTTT.

J is TRBJ2-7 and V is TRBV18, with 11 bases aligning to TRBD1. Germline trimming cut 6 bases from V and 2 bases from J; bases unmatched to any gene: 6. Per germline, CDR1 KGHSH and CDR2 LQKENI. The CDR3 spans 15 residues. CDR3 in amino acids: CASSPGQGGPYEQYF. The CDR3 region has the DNA TGTGCCAGCTCCCCGGGACAGGGGGGACCCTACGAGCAGTACTTC.

This clone came up a few times. V is TRBV5-1 and J is TRBJ2-5; a possible D gene is TRBD1 (6 bases). Germline lookup yields CDR1 SGHRS and CDR2 YFSETQ. The V end was cut by 2 bases, the J end by 4 bases, with 12 bases between. The CDR3 totals 14 residues. The CDR3 spells CASSLQGDRETQYF. The DNA for the CDR3 is TGCGCCAGCAGCTTACAGGGTGACCGAGAGACCCAGTACTTC.